The 10 T cell receptor beta chains presented below share a single source sample, sequenced in a study of shared clonotypes between healthy human individuals. The table came from immunoSEQ multiplex PCR; TCRdb's copy has only in-frame clones and leaves some out. This sample has 500,000 to 550,000 clones, with 90% to 96% found just once. Sequencing was carried out using naive CD4+ T cells sorted from blood. Subset reported: CD45RA+ positively selected. These receptors were taken from a young woman in good health.

V gene TRBV28 combines with J gene TRBJ1-2; D is possibly TRBD1 (6 bases). CDR1 MDHEN and CDR2 SYDVKM come from the germline V gene. Trimming removed 2 bases from V and 4 bases from J, with 11 bases in between. The CDR3 contains 14 residues. CDR3 DNA: TGTGCCAGCAGTTTAGGAGGACAGCCCTATGGCTACACCTTC. Amino acids: CASSLGGQPYGYTF.

The V call is TRBV6-1, the J call TRBJ2-7; 7 positions agree with TRBD1. The V segment lost 2 bases and the J segment 4 bases; nucleotides outside the gene matches: 8. CDR3 length: 15 residues. Germline assignment: CDR1 MNHNS and CDR2 SASEGT. In nucleotides, the CDR3 is TGTGCCAGCAGTGAACCCGGGACAGCCGGATACGAGCAGTACTTC. Amino acid sequence: CASSEPGTAGYEQYF.

This clone was seen just once. This chain joins TRBV5-1 and TRBJ2-5; 8 bases align to TRBD1. The CDR3 length is 14 residues. V dropped 4 bases and J dropped 7; count of bases not matched to a gene: 9. The germline V gene has CDR1 SGHRS and CDR2 YFSETQ. CDR3 in amino acids: CASSRTGSLLTQYF. CDR3 nucleotide sequence: TGCGCCAGCAGCAGGACAGGGAGTCTTCTGACCCAGTACTTC. Full variable domain (missing parts from reference TRBV5-1 and TRBJ2-5): KAGVTQTPRYLIKTRGQQVTLSCSPISGHRSVSWYQQTPGQGLQFLFEYFSETQRNKGNFPGRFSGRQFSNSRSEMNVSTLELGDSALYLCASSRTGSLLTQYFGPGTRLLVL.

To note about this clone: Other DNA sequences within the sample encode an identical CDR3. The V gene is TRBV18, the J gene TRBJ1-2; 7 bases align to TRBD1. Per germline, CDR1 KGHSH and CDR2 LQKENI. The CDR3 has 13 residues. V dropped 1 base and J dropped 6; count of bases not matched to a gene: 2. The CDR3 loop reads CASSPRDRDGYTF. The CDR3 coding sequence is TGTGCCAGCTCACCACGGGACAGAGATGGCTACACCTTC.

The chain is built from TRBV4-1 and TRBJ2-5; D possibly corresponds to TRBD1 (5 bases). The tail of the sequence fits TRBJ2-7 better, so the J call may be wrong. Germline assignment: CDR1 MGHRA and CDR2 YSYEKL. The CDR3 runs to 14 residues. CDR3 loop: CASSQVGQSYEQYF. The CDR3 DNA reads TGCGCCAGCAGCCAAGTGGGGCAGTCCTACGAGCAGTACTTC.

The CDR3 DNA is TGTGCCAGCAACAAAGAGACAGGATTTTACGAGCAGTACTTC. Encoded protein: CASNKETGFYEQYF. This chain links TRBV6-1 with TRBJ2-7; the D gene is possibly TRBD1 (6 bases). Germline V gene lookup returns CDR1 MNHNS and CDR2 SASEGT. Between the trimmed V and J ends, which lost 7 bases and 4 bases, there was a span of 17 bases. CDR3 length equals 14 residues.

The V call is TRBV14, the J call TRBJ2-7; TRBD2 matches at 12 bases. The CDR3 covers 16 residues. Germline values: CDR1 SGHDN, CDR2 FVKESK. With V trimmed by 1 base and J by 5 bases, 6 bases remained unmatched. CDR3: CASSQVGTSGLNEQYF. The CDR3 DNA is TGTGCCAGCAGCCAAGTGGGGACTAGCGGGTTAAACGAGCAGTACTTC.

The gene calls are TRBV6-1 and TRBJ1-4; no firm D call. Germline V gene data show CDR1 as MNHNS and CDR2 as SASEGT. Trimming removed 8 bases at V and 0 bases at J, with 10 bases between. The CDR3 length is 14 residues. This CDR3 reads CASRYSPTNEKLFF. The CDR3 nucleotides read TGTGCCAGCCGATATTCACCAACTAATGAAAAACTGTTTTTT.

This chain joins TRBV4-2 and TRBJ2-1; the D gene is possibly TRBD2 (5 bases). CDR3 length: 15 amino acids. Germline-derived CDR1 and CDR2 are LGHNA and YNFKEQ. Trimming took off 4 bases at V and 1 base at J, with 11 bases between the two ends. CDR3 bases: TGTGCCAGCAGCCCCCAGAGGGATTCCTACAATGAGCAGTTCTTC. This sequence encodes CASSPQRDSYNEQFF.

This chain connects TRBV19 to TRBJ2-1; 11 nucleotides agree with TRBD2. V lost 3 bases to trimming and J lost 0 bases; unmatched junction nucleotides: 7. CDR3 size: 18 residues. CDR1 is LNHDA and CDR2 is SQIVND in the germline V gene (reference sequence). This CDR3 reads CASSMTGTSGSSYNEQFF. For the CDR3, the DNA is TGTGCCAGTAGTATGACCGGGACTAGCGGAAGCTCCTACAATGAGCAGTTCTTC.